A selection of T cell receptor beta chains follows, all from one sample in a study of T cell responses to AZD1222 COVID-19 vaccine. The table came from immunoSEQ multiplex PCR; TCRdb's copy has only in-frame clones and leaves some out. The table includes roughly 150,000 clones, about 90% detected once. Source: peripheral blood, taken 28 days after the second AZD1222 dose. The receptors were sampled from an adult who received the AZD1222 COVID-19 vaccine. Both conserved end residues are part of each CDR3. A D gene is named only where the DNA matches it firmly. Size is omitted from some rows. Given values are once, few, many or a class for expanded clones.

d_gene	abundance	len	v_gene	j_gene	CDR3aa	CDR3nt
NA	NA	11	TRBV19	TRBJ1-1	CASSILKEAFF	TGTGCCAGTAGTATACTCAAGGAAGCTTTCTTT
NA	NA	15	TRBV3-1/TRBV3-2	TRBJ2-5	CASSPPGGEQETQYF	TGTGCCAGCAGCCCCCCAGGAGGGGAACAAGAGACCCAGTACTTC
NA	NA	12	TRBV28	TRBJ1-2	CASRTGVDGYTF	TGTGCCAGCAGGACAGGCGTGGATGGCTACACCTTC
NA	NA	14	TRBV30	TRBJ2-2	CACSTGGDTGELFF	TGTGCCTGTTCGACTGGGGGTGACACCGGGGAGCTGTTTTTT
TRBD1	NA	14	TRBV29-1	TRBJ2-3	CSVGGQGSTDTQYF	TGCAGCGTTGGAGGACAGGGTAGCACAGATACGCAGTATTTT
TRBD1	NA	13	TRBV6-5	TRBJ1-2	CASRSTGNYGYTF	TGTGCCAGCAGATCGACAGGGAACTATGGCTACACCTTC
TRBD1	NA	14	TRBV29-1	TRBJ2-7	CSVVGQGVHYEQYF	TGCAGCGTTGTAGGACAGGGAGTCCACTACGAGCAGTACTTC
NA	NA	15	TRBV4-2	TRBJ2-1	CASSQDWRGPNEQFF	TGTGCCAGCAGCCAAGATTGGAGGGGGCCCAATGAGCAGTTCTTC
TRBD1	few	14	TRBV27	TRBJ1-2	CASAWDRSNYGYTF	TGTGCCAGCGCCTGGGACAGATCTAACTATGGCTACACCTTC
NA	NA	12	TRBV27	TRBJ1-2	CASSLRGYGYTF	TGTGCCAGCAGTTTACGGGGGTATGGCTACACCTTC
NA	NA	13	TRBV27	TRBJ1-6	CASSPRGGSPLHF	TGTGCCAGCAGCCCCCGGGGGGGATCACCCCTCCACTTT
NA	NA	15	TRBV5-1	TRBJ2-5	CASLDGRTSSETQYF	TGCGCCAGCTTGGACGGACGGACGAGTTCAGAGACCCAGTACTTC
TRBD1	NA	14	TRBV4-1	TRBJ1-5	CASRQQGSNQPQHF	TGCGCCAGCAGACAACAGGGGAGCAATCAGCCCCAGCATTTT
NA	NA	13	TRBV5-1	TRBJ1-2	CASSLQENYGYTF	TGCGCCAGCAGCCTCCAAGAGAACTATGGCTACACCTTC
TRBD2	once	17	TRBV5-1	TRBJ2-3	CASSLARDSGAPDTQYF	TGCGCCAGCAGCTTGGCCAGGGATAGCGGGGCCCCAGATACGCAGTATTTT
NA	NA	14	TRBV19	TRBJ1-2	CASSIVGQGFGYTF	TGTGCCAGTAGTATAGTGGGCCAGGGATTTGGCTACACCTTC
NA	NA	14	TRBV27	TRBJ2-7	CASSLGDRSYEQYF	TGTGCCAGCAGTTTAGGGGACCGTTCCTACGAGCAGTACTTC
NA	NA	15	TRBV6-5	TRBJ1-4	CASRTLGRENEKLFF	TGTGCCAGCAGGACCCTGGGCAGGGAGAATGAAAAACTGTTTTTT
TRBD2	NA	17	TRBV19	TRBJ2-1	CASSIESSGRSYNEQFF	TGTGCCAGTAGTATAGAAAGTAGCGGGAGAAGCTACAATGAGCAGTTCTTC
NA	few	13	TRBV7-9	TRBJ1-6	CASHSDHNSPLHF	TGTGCCAGCCATTCGGACCATAATTCACCCCTCCACTTT
NA	NA	13	TRBV2	TRBJ1-5	CASSEFGDQPQHF	TGTGCCAGCAGTGAATTTGGGGATCAGCCCCAGCATTTT
NA	NA	14	TRBV15	TRBJ1-6	CATSRDRGNSPLHF	TGTGCCACCAGCAGAGATCGCGGGAATTCACCCCTCCACTTT
TRBD2	few	13	TRBV5-4	TRBJ2-7	CASSLAAMGLAVF	TGTGCCAGCAGCTTGGCCGCTATGGGACTAGCGGTCTTC
TRBD1	once	14	TRBV19	TRBJ1-1	CASSMRQGNTEAFF	TGTGCCAGTAGTATGAGACAGGGGAACACTGAAGCTTTCTTT
TRBD2	NA	16	TRBV18	TRBJ2-3	CASSPRTSGRTDTQYF	TGTGCCAGCTCACCTAGGACTAGCGGGAGGACAGATACGCAGTATTTT
TRBD1	once	18	TRBV19	TRBJ1-2	CASRTFPGQGGLRNGYTF	TGTGCCAGTAGAACCTTTCCGGGACAGGGGGGGTTACGGAATGGCTACACCTTC